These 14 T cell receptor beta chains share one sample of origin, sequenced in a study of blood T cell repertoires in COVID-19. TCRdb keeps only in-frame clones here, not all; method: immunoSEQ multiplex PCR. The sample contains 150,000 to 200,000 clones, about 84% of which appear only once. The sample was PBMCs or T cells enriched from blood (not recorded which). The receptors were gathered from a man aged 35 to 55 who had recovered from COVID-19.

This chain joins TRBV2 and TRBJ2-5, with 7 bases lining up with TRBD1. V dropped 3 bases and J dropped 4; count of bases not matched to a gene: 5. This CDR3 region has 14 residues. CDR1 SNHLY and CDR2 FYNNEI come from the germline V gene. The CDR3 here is CASSDTGEAETQYF. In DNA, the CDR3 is TGTGCCAGCAGTGATACAGGGGAAGCAGAGACCCAGTACTTC.

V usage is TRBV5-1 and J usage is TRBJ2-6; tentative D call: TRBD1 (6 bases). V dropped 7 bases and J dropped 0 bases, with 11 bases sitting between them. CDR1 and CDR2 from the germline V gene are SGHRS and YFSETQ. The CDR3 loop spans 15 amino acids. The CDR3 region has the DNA TGCGCCAGCCGGGACATACCCTCTGGGGCCAACGTCCTGACTTTC. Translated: CASRDIPSGANVLTF.

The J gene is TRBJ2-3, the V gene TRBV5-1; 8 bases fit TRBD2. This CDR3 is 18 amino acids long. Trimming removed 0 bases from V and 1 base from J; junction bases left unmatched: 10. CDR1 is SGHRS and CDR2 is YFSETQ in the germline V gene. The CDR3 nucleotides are TGCGCCAGCAGCTTGGGTTCCTGGGGAGCGGGGGGCACAGATACGCAGTATTTT. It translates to CASSLGSWGAGGTDTQYF.

The CDR3 spells CASSFLTGGGSTDTQYF. CDR3 nucleotide sequence: TGTGCCAGCAGCTTCCTAACGGGAGGGGGAAGCACAGATACGCAGTATTTT. The chain recombines TRBV7-6 with TRBJ2-3; TRBD2 aligns across 8 bases. V dropped 3 bases and J dropped 0; count of bases not matched to a gene: 8. CDR3 size: 17 residues. The germline V gene has CDR1 SGHVS and CDR2 FNYEAQ.

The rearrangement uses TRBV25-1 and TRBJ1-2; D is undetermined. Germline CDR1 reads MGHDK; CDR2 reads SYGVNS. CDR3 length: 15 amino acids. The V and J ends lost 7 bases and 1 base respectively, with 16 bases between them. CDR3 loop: CASTPNNKNNYGYTF. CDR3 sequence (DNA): TGTGCCAGCACCCCAAACAACAAAAATAACTATGGCTACACCTTC.

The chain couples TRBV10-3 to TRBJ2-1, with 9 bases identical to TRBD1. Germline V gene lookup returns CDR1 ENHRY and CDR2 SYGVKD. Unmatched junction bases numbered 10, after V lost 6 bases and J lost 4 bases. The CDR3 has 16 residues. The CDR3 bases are TGTGCCATCAGCGCAGCTGGGGGACAGGGATACAATGAGCAGTTCTTC. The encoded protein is CAISAAGGQGYNEQFF.

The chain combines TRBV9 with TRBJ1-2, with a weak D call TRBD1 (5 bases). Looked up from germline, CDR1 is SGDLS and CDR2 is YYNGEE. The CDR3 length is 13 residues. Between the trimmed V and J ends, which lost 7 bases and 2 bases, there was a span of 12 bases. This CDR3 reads CASGPGGNYGYTF. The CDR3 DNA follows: TGTGCCAGCGGGCCTGGGGGGAACTATGGCTACACCTTC.

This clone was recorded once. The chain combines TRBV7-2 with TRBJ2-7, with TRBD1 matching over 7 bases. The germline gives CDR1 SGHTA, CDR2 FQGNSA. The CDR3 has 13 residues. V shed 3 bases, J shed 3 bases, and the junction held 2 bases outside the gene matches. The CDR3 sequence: CASSLDRFYEQYF. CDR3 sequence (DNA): TGTGCCAGCAGCTTGGACAGGTTCTACGAGCAGTACTTC.

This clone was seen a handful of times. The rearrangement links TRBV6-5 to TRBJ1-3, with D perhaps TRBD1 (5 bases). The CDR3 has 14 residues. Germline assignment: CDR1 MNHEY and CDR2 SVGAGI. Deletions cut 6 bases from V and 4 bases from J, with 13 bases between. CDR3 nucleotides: TGTGCCAGCAGATTGACAGTTACGGGAAACACCATATATTTT. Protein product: CASRLTVTGNTIYF.

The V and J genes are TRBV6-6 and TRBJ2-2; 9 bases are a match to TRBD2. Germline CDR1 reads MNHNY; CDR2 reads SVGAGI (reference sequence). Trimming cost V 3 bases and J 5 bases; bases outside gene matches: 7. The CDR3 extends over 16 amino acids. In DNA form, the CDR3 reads TGTGCCAGCAGTTATTCCACTAGCGGGCAAACCGGGGAGCTGTTTTTT. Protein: CASSYSTSGQTGELFF.

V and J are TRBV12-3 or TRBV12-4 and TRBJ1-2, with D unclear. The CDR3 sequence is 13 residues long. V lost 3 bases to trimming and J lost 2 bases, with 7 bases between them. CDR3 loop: CASSFVGNYGYTF. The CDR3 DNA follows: TGTGCCAGCAGTTTCGTCGGGAACTATGGCTACACCTTC.

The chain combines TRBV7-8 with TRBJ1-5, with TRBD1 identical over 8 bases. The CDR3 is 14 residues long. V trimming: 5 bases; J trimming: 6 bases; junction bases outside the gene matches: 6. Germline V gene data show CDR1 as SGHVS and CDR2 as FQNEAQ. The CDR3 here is CASSVQGVRQPQHF. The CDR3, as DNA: TGTGCCAGCAGCGTACAGGGGGTTCGTCAGCCCCAGCATTTT.

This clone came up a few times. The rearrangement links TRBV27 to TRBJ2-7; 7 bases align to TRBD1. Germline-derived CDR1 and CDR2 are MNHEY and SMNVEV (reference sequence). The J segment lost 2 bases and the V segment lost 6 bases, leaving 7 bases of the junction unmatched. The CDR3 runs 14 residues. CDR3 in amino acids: CASSRIDRAYEQYV. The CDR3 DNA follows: TGTGCCAGCAGCCGAATCGACAGGGCCTACGAGCAGTACGTC.

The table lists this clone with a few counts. DNA for the CDR3: TGCAGCGTTGGCCCGACAGGGGGCCCAGATACTGAAGCTTTCTTT. This sequence encodes CSVGPTGGPDTEAFF. The rearrangement joins TRBV29-1 to TRBJ1-1; 10 bases map to TRBD1. The CDR3 runs to 15 residues. Trimming removed 4 bases from V and 5 bases from J; junction bases left unmatched: 10. Germline CDR1 and CDR2: SQVTM and ANQGSEA.